Below are 10 T cell receptor beta chains sequenced from a single sample in a study of CD8 T cells in Susac syndrome. Roughly 0.45 to 1 ug RNA was reverse transcribed with random hexamers. TCRdb used MiXCR to reprocess the immunoSEQ multiplex PCR reads, holding one entry per CDR3 protein. The table records roughly 190,000 distinct CDR3 sequences, approximately 95% of them present only once. Source material: CD8+ T cells from PBMCs. These receptors originate from a human donor with Susac syndrome.

The rearrangement links TRBV13 to TRBJ2-5; 8 nucleotides match TRBD2. The CDR3 is made up of 16 amino acids. The germline V gene has CDR1 PRHDT and CDR2 FYEKMQ (reference sequence). Trimming removed 10 bases from V and 1 base from J; junction bases left unmatched: 14. CDR3 nucleotide sequence: TGTGCCACCAACGACCCCAGCGGGAGAGGCCAAGAGACCCAGTACTTC. This encodes CATNDPSGRGQETQYF.

This chain links TRBV9 with TRBJ2-5, with TRBD2 matching 7 bases. In germline, CDR1 is SGDLS, CDR2 YYNGEE. The V segment lost 0 bases and the J segment 5 bases; nucleotides outside the gene matches: 4. This CDR3 contains 14 residues. The CDR3 nucleotides are TGTGCCAGCAGCGTAGGAGCGGGGCCCGAGACCCAGTACTTC. Translation: CASSVGAGPETQYF.

The chain uses TRBV20-1 and TRBJ2-1; 11 bases agree with TRBD2. Per germline, CDR1 DFQATT and CDR2 SNEGSKA (reference sequence). The CDR3 spans 16 residues. Germline trimming cut 0 bases from V and 7 bases from J; bases unmatched to any gene: 8. CDR3 coding DNA: TGCAGTGCTAGAGATTATTCTAGCGGGAGGCATAATGAGCAGTTCTTC. It encodes CSARDYSSGRHNEQFF.

The rearrangement links TRBV20-1 to TRBJ2-3; TRBD1 matches 12 bases. This CDR3 region has 13 residues. Germline values: CDR1 DFQATT, CDR2 SNEGSKA (reference sequence). V trimming: 4 bases; J trimming: 6 bases; junction bases outside the gene matches: 2. The DNA of the CDR3 is TGCAGTGCTACGGGACAGGGGGCTGATACGCAGTATTTT. Its translation: CSATGQGADTQYF.

This clonotype was seen once. The chain links TRBV7-8 to TRBJ2-1; perhaps TRBD1 as D (5 bases). This CDR3 has 15 amino acids. The V end was cut by 5 bases, the J end by 8 bases, with 19 bases between. Germline values: CDR1 SGHVS, CDR2 FQNEAQ. The chain's CDR3 is CASSPPGFWGDEQFF. The CDR3 DNA is TGTGCCAGCAGCCCACCAGGGTTTTGGGGCGATGAGCAGTTCTTC.

This clonotype showed up just once. The rearrangement uses TRBV15 and TRBJ2-7; possible D gene TRBD1, 5 bases. CDR1 and CDR2 from the germline V gene are LNHNV and YYDKDF (reference sequence). The CDR3 consists of 15 residues. V was pared by 0 bases and J by 3 bases, with 12 bases between. The CDR3 is CATSRDNPQGYEQYF. The CDR3, as DNA: TGTGCCACCAGCAGAGATAATCCCCAGGGCTACGAGCAGTACTTC.

The rearrangement uses TRBV29-1 and TRBJ2-2; D is perhaps TRBD2 (6 bases). Germline V lookup: CDR1 SQVTM, CDR2 ANQGSEA. The CDR3 has 16 residues. V gave up 6 bases and J gave up 5 bases, with 22 bases separating them. CDR3 amino acids: CSVSASVVILTGELFF. CDR3 coding DNA: TGCAGCGTCTCCGCTAGCGTAGTTATTCTAACCGGGGAGCTGTTTTTT.

This chain joins TRBV12-3 or TRBV12-4 and TRBJ2-2; 7 bases align to TRBD2. The CDR3 is 13 amino acids. The CDR3 region has the DNA TGTGCGACCGACAAGCGGGGTTCCGGGGAGCTGTTTTTT. Residues: CATDKRGSGELFF.

The chain combines TRBV6-5 with TRBJ2-7, with 7 positions matching TRBD1. Trimming took 0 bases from V and 2 from J; bases not matched to a gene: 7. The length of the CDR3 is 16 residues. Germline V lookup: CDR1 MNHEY, CDR2 SVGAGI. The CDR3 spells CASSYSTGVVPYEQYF. The CDR3 region has the DNA TGTGCCAGCAGTTACTCCACAGGGGTTGTTCCCTACGAGCAGTACTTC.

This sequence joins TRBV4-1 and TRBJ1-5, with D possibly matching TRBD1 (6 bases). In germline, CDR1 is MGHRA, CDR2 YSYEKL. Trimming shortened V by 2 bases and J by 6 bases, and 17 bases separated the two germline ends. CDR3 size: 16 residues. The CDR3 DNA sequence: TGCGCCAGCAGCCAATCTCAGGGGCGCGACGGTCAGCCCCAGCATTTT. This translates into CASSQSQGRDGQPQHF.